These T cell receptor beta chains were read from a single sample in a study of CD8 T cells in Susac syndrome. TCRdb re-analysed the immunoSEQ multiplex PCR reads in MiXCR, keeping a single row per CDR3 protein. Counted here are approximately 230,000 distinct CDR3 sequences, 93% occurring once; the ten biggest clones make up around 0.072%. Input material: CD4+ T cells from PBMCs. The receptor source for this set is a human donor with multiple sclerosis. Both conserved end residues are part of each CDR3. The D gene is left open where the match is weak. A clone size is listed for some rows: how often the clone was seen (once, few, many), or a class if it is expanded.

J	size	D	V	DNA	CDR3
TRBJ2-6	NA	TRBD1	TRBV11-3	TGTGCCAGCAGCCTGCCCATGACAGGGCAAGTCTCTGGGGCCAACGTCCTGACTTTC	CASSLPMTGQVSGANVLTF
TRBJ2-7	few	NA	TRBV3-1	TGTGCCAGCAGCCAACCGGGACGGAGCTACGAGCAGTACTTC	CASSQPGRSYEQYF
TRBJ2-4	NA	NA	TRBV10-3	TGTGCCATCAGTGAGATACAGGGAAACATTCAGTACTTC	CAISEIQGNIQYF
TRBJ1-2	NA	TRBD1	TRBV5-4	TGTGCCAGCAGTTGGGACAGGGGCACGGGTGGCTACACCTTC	CASSWDRGTGGYTF
TRBJ2-3	NA	TRBD2	TRBV2	TGTGCCAGCAGTAGGACTAGCGGGAGCCGGGGTACGCAGTATTTT	CASSRTSGSRGTQYF
TRBJ2-1	NA	TRBD2	TRBV24-1	TGTGCCACCAGTGAATCCCTAGCGGTACATGAGCAGTTCTTC	CATSESLAVHEQFF
TRBJ2-3	NA	TRBD2	TRBV20-1	TGCAGTGCCGCGTCGACTAGCGGGGGGACAGATACGCAGTATTTT	CSAASTSGGTDTQYF
TRBJ2-2	NA	NA	TRBV9	TGTGCCAGCAGCGTTTCCACCGGGGAGCTGTTTTTT	CASSVSTGELFF
TRBJ2-3	NA	NA	TRBV20-1	TGCAGTGCTAGTAGTCCCCCAGATACGCAGTATTTT	CSASSPPDTQYF
TRBJ2-6	NA	NA	TRBV20-1	TGCAGTGCTAGAGTAGCCGGGAGCTCTGGGGCCAACGTCCTGACTTTC	CSARVAGSSGANVLTF
TRBJ1-1	NA	TRBD1	TRBV14	TGTGCCAGCAGCCCCCATCGGACAGGACTTTTCACTGAAGCTTTCTTT	CASSPHRTGLFTEAFF
TRBJ1-2	NA	NA	TRBV11-2	TGTGCCAGCAGCTTAGGAGGCCAGCGGGGCTACACCTTC	CASSLGGQRGYTF
TRBJ1-1	NA	NA	TRBV18	TGTGCCAGCTCACCAGCCACAGCTGAAGCTTTCTTT	CASSPATAEAFF
TRBJ2-5	NA	TRBD2	TRBV6-1	TGTGCCAGCCCGAAAGAGCCTAGCGGGAGGTACCAAGAGACCCAGTACTTC	CASPKEPSGRYQETQYF
TRBJ1-2	NA	NA	TRBV7-8	TGTGCCAGCAGCTTAGACCGCGGACAGAGTGATGGCTACACCTTC	CASSLDRGQSDGYTF
TRBJ1-6	NA	TRBD1	TRBV7-2	TGTGCCAGCAGCTTAGCCAGGGGGCATAGTTCACCCCTCCACTTT	CASSLARGHSSPLHF
TRBJ1-2	NA	NA	TRBV12-3/TRBV12-4	TGTGCCAGCAGTTTCGGATGGGACTATGGCTACACCTTC	CASSFGWDYGYTF
TRBJ1-2	NA	TRBD1	TRBV29-1	TGCAGCGCTCCACAGGGGGCGGGTGGCTACACCTTC	CSAPQGAGGYTF
TRBJ2-1	NA	NA	TRBV9	TGTGCCAGCAGCGTACATGGACAGTCTAATGAGCAGTTCTTC	CASSVHGQSNEQFF
TRBJ2-3	once	TRBD1	TRBV20-1	TGCAGTGCTAGAGGGGACAGGGGTGCAGATACGCAGTATTTT	CSARGDRGADTQYF
TRBJ2-5	NA	TRBD1	TRBV20-1	TGCAGTGCTAGTACACGGACAGGGGGCCAAGAGACCCAGTACTTC	CSASTRTGGQETQYF
TRBJ2-1	NA	TRBD2	TRBV9	TGTGCCAGCAGCGTAGGTTCTAGCGGGAGTCGAATTTACAATGAGCAGTTCTTC	CASSVGSSGSRIYNEQFF
TRBJ2-7	NA	NA	TRBV20-1	TGCAGTGCCCGCGGGGTATCAACCTACGAGCAGTACTTC	CSARGVSTYEQYF
TRBJ2-5	NA	NA	TRBV7-8	TGTGCCAGCAGCCCAGAAGTACGGGGGGCAGAGACCCAGTACTTC	CASSPEVRGAETQYF
TRBJ1-1	once	NA	TRBV3-1	TGTGCCAGCAGCCAGGTCAGGAACACTGAAGCTTTCTTT	CASSQVRNTEAFF
TRBJ1-2	NA	TRBD1	TRBV28	TGTGCCAGCAGTTGGGACAGTCCTAACTATGGCTACACCTTC	CASSWDSPNYGYTF
TRBJ1-1	NA	NA	TRBV5-1	TGCGCCAGCAGCCTGGGGGTACAAGTGAACACTGAAGCTTTCTTT	CASSLGVQVNTEAFF
TRBJ1-4	once	NA	TRBV5-6	TGTGCCAGCAGCTTGGCCTCCGGGGGAGCAACTAATGAAAAACTGTTTTTT	CASSLASGGATNEKLFF
TRBJ2-4	NA	NA	TRBV2	TGTGCCAGCAGTATTGGGGAAAACATTCAGTACTTC	CASSIGENIQYF
TRBJ2-1	NA	TRBD1	TRBV20-1	TGCAGTGCTCCCGCCGGGACAGGTGTTGGTGATGATCAGTTCTTC	CSAPAGTGVGDDQFF
TRBJ1-1	NA	NA	TRBV30	TGTGCCTGGAAGGGGGGGCGCTTTGGGGAAGCTTTCTTT	CAWKGGRFGEAFF